In its sample, the clone carrying this T cell receptor beta chain was seen once. Germline V CDR1 and CDR2: LGHDT, YNNKEL (reference sequence). V was pared by 0 bases and J by 2 bases, with 15 bases between. The CDR3 has 17 residues. This specimen comes from a study of blood T cell repertoires in COVID-19. Across the study: COVID-19 samples from acute and convalescent phases originated in the United States, Italy and Spain.

Per the study methods: Using reference gene primer amplification, nucleated cell counts were estimated. Data came from immunoSEQ multiplex PCR; TCRdb stores just in-frame clones and leaves some out. V and J calls and clone size are copied from that table; D and trimming were computed from the DNA. The table includes about 81,000 clones, roughly 86% detected once. The sequence was obtained from a man aged 65 to 79 with acute or convalescent COVID-19. Sequences were obtained from peripheral blood. This sequence joins TRBV3-1 (or the pseudogene TRBV3-2) and TRBJ2-3; D perhaps matches TRBD2 (6 bases). Written as DNA, the CDR3 is TGTGCCAGCAGCCAAGAGGGGAGGCGGGGTGCCACAGATACGCAGTATTTT. Its protein product is CASSQEGRRGATDTQYF.